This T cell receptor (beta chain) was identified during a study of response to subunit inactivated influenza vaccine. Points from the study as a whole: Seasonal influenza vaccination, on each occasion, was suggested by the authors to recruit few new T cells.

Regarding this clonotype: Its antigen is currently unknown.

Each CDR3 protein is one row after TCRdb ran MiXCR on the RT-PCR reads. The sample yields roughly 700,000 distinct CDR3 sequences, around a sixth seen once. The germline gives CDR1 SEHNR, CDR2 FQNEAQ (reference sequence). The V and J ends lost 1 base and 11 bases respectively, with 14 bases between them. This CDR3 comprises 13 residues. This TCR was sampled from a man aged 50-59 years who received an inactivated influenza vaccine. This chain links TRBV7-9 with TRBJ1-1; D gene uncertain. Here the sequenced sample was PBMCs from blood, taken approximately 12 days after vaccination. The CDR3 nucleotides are TGTGCCAGCAGCTTAGATGCACGGGGAGAGGCTTTCTTT. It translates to CASSLDARGEAFF.